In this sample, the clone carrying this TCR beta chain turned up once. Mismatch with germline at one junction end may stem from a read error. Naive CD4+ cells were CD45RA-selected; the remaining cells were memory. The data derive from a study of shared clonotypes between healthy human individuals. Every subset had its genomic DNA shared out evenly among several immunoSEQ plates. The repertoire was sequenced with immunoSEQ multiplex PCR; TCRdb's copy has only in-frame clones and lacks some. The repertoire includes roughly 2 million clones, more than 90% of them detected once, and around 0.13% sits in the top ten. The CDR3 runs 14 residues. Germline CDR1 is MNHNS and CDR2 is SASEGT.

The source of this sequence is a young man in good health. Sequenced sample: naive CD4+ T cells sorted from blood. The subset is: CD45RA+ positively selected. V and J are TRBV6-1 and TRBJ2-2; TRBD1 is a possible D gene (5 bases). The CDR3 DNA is TGTGCTAGCAGGGTGGGTGGTAGTACCGGGGAGCTGTTTTTT. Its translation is CASRVGGSTGELFF.